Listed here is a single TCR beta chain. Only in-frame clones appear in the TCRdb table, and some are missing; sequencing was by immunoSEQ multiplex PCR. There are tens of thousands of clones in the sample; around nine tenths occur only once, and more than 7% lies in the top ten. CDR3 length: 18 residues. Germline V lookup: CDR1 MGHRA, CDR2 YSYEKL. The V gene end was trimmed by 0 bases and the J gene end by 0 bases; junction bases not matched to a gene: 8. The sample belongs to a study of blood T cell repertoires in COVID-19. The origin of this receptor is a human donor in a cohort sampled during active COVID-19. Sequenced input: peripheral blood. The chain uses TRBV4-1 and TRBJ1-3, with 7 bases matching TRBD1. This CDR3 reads CASSQDGGQDYSGNTIYF. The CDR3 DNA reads TGCGCCAGCAGCCAAGATGGAGGACAGGACTACTCTGGAAACACCATATATTTT.